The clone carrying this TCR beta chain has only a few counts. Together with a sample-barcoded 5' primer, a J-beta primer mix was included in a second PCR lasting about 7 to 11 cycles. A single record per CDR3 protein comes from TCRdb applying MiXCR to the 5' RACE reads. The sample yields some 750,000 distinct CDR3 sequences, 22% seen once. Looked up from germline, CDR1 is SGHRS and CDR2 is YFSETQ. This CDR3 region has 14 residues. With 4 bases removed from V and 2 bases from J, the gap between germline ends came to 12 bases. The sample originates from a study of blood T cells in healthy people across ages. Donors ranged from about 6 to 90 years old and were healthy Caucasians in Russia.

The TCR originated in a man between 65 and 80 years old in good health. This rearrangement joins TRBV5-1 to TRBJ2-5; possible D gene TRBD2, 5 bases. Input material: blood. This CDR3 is CASSGAGVQETQYF. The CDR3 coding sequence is TGCGCCAGCAGCGGCGCCGGGGTGCAAGAGACCCAGTACTTC.